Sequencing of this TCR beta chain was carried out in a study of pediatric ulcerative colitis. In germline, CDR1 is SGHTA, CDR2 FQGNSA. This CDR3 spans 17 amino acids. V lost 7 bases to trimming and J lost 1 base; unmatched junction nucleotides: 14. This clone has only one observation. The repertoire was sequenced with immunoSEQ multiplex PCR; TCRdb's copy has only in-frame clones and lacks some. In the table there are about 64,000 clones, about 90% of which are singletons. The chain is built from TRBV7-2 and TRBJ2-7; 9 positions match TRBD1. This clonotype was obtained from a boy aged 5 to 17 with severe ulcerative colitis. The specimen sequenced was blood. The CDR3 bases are TGTGCCAGCAACACCGGGACAGGGCTCAGGGGATCCTACGAGCAGTACTTC. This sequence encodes CASNTGTGLRGSYEQYF.